This TCR beta chain appears in the sequencing data of a study of control samples from healthy donors and cancer patients. Data came from immunoSEQ multiplex PCR; TCRdb stores just in-frame clones and leaves some out. The table lists more than 95,000 clones, roughly four fifths of them singletons. Germline V lookup: CDR1 SGHNT, CDR2 YYREEE (reference sequence). Between the trimmed V and J ends, which lost 0 bases and 5 bases, there was a span of 9 bases. CDR3 length equals 13 residues. V is TRBV5-4 and J is TRBJ2-7; no reliable D call. The TCR comes from a woman aged 50 to 65 in good health. Sequencing input: blood. CDR3 nucleotides: TGTGCCAGCAGCTTGGTAAAAGGGAACGAGCAGTACTTC. Translation gives CASSLVKGNEQYF.